The 2 T cell receptor beta chains listed next were all sequenced from one sample in a study of T-cell reconstitution after alpha-beta-depleted transplantation in children. It was with unique molecular identifiers that the TCRbeta library was prepared. TCRdb redid the calling of the PCR reads with MiXCR, one entry per CDR3 protein. The sample holds 150,000 to 250,000 distinct CDR3 sequences, roughly 15% seen once. The sample consisted of PBMCs from the stem cell graft donor, taken from the stem cell graft. The receptors derive from a human donor who donated a stem cell graft to a child with acute lymphoblastic leukemia.

This clonotype has at least ten counts. This chain joins TRBV29-1 and TRBJ2-5, with D hard to call. The CDR3 runs to 12 residues. V was cut by 3 bases and J by 0 bases, with 5 bases left in between. In germline, CDR1 is SQVTM, CDR2 ANQGSEA. CDR3 sequence (DNA): TGCAGCGTTGACGCGTACCAAGAGACCCAGTACTTC. Amino acids: CSVDAYQETQYF.

This clonotype has more than one count but fewer than ten. The chain uses TRBV24-1 and TRBJ2-5; no definite D call. The germline V and J ends were trimmed by 5 bases and 5 bases, with 5 bases remaining between them. Germline-derived CDR1 and CDR2 are KGHDR and SFDVKD. This CDR3 comprises 11 residues. This chain's CDR3 is CATSGSETQYF. CDR3 coding DNA: TGTGCCACCAGTGGATCGGAGACCCAGTACTTC.